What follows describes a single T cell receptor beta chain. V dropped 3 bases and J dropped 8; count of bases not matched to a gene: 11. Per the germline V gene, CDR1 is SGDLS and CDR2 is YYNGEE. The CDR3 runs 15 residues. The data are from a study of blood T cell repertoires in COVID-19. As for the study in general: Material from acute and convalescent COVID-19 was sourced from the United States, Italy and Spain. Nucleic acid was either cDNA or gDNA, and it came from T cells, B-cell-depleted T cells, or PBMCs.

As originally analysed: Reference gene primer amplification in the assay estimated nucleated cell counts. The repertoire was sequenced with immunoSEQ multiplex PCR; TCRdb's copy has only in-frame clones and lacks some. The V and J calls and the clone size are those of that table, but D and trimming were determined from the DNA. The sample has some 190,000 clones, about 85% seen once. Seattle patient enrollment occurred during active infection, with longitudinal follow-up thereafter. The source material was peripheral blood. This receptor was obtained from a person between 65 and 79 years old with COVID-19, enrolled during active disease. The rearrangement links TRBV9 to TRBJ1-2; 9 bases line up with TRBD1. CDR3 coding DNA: TGTGCCAGCAGCGCGGATACAGGGGGCGCTTTCGGCTACACCTTC. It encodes CASSADTGGAFGYTF. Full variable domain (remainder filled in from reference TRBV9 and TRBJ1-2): DSGVTQTPKHLITATGQRVTLRCSPRSGDLSVYWYQQSLDQGLQFLIQYYNGEERAKGNILERFSAQQFPDLHSELNLSSLELGDSALYFCASSADTGGAFGYTFGSGTRLTVV.